Below are 8 T cell receptor beta chains sequenced from a single sample in a study of PD-1 blockade in classical Hodgkin lymphoma. Libraries were prepared by immunoSEQ multiplex PCR; TCRdb keeps only in-frame clonotypes and omits some of them. The sample includes 29,000 or so clones, 71% of them seen just once. Relapse after autologous stem cell transplantation occurred in every patient, and brentuximab vedotin exposure varied. The sample here was peripheral blood mononuclear cells (PBMCs), taken before the second cycle of nivolumab. The receptors here all came from a human donor with classical Hodgkin lymphoma.

The rearrangement uses TRBV11-2 and TRBJ2-7; D call uncertain. Trimming stripped 8 bases from V and 3 bases from J, with 8 bases between. Looked up from germline, CDR1 is SGHAT and CDR2 is FQNNGV. The CDR3 loop spans 11 amino acids. The CDR3 spells CASGVSYEQYF. The CDR3 DNA sequence: TGTGCCAGCGGGGTGAGCTACGAGCAGTACTTC.

The chain joins TRBV5-8 to TRBJ2-3; unclear D gene. The CDR3 is 12 amino acids. V lost 0 bases, J lost 7 bases, and 6 bases lay in between. Per germline, CDR1 SGHTS and CDR2 YDEGEE. In DNA, the CDR3 is TGTGCCAGCAGCTTGGCCTTGCATACGCAGTATTTT. Amino acid sequence: CASSLALHTQYF.

This rearrangement joins TRBV7-6 to TRBJ1-6, with TRBD1 as a possible D gene (5 bases). Germline values: CDR1 SGHVS, CDR2 FNYEAQ. The CDR3 loop spans 16 amino acids. Between the trimmed V and J ends, which lost 3 bases and 10 bases, there was a span of 19 bases. The CDR3 DNA is TGTGCCAGCAGCTTGTCAGAGGTCTACGGGGACTCACCCCTCCACTTT. It codes for CASSLSEVYGDSPLHF.

Relative to its sample, this clone is medium-sized (0.01 to 0.1%). The chain employs TRBV7-6 and TRBJ2-2, with 12 bases matching TRBD2. V trimming: 1 base; J trimming: 5 bases; junction bases outside the gene matches: 8. The CDR3 totals 18 residues. Germline V gene sequence: CDR1 SGHVS, CDR2 FNYEAQ. In DNA, the CDR3 is TGTGCCAGCAGCTTAGAACCTAGGACTAGCGGGGATACCGGGGAGCTGTTTTTT. Translation gives CASSLEPRTSGDTGELFF.

This chain uses TRBV2 with TRBJ1-3; D perhaps matches TRBD1 (5 bases). Germline CDR1 is SNHLY and CDR2 is FYNNEI. V was cut by 0 bases and J by 4 bases, with 16 bases left in between. The CDR3 totals 17 residues. The CDR3 nucleotides read TGTGCCAGCAGTGAAGCGCTTCCTAGACAGTTCGGAAACACCATATATTTT. Translation: CASSEALPRQFGNTIYF. Drawing the rest from reference TRBV2 and TRBJ1-3, the complete variable domain is EPEVTQTPSHQVTQMGQEVILRCVPISNHLYFYWYRQILGQKVEFLVSFYNNEISEKSEIFDDQFSVERPDGSNFTLKIRSTKLEDSAMYFCASSEALPRQFGNTIYFGEGSWLTVV.

J is TRBJ2-3 and V is TRBV7-3; TRBD2 might be the D (5 bases). V lost 1 base and J 1 base, leaving 18 bases between the germline ends. From germline, CDR1 is SGHTA and CDR2 FQGTGA. This CDR3 comprises 18 residues. The CDR3 loop reads CASSLNPGLLPGTDTQYF. The CDR3 nucleotides read TGTGCCAGCAGCTTAAACCCCGGACTCCTACCGGGCACAGATACGCAGTATTTT. The variable domain in full, with the rest retrieved from reference TRBV7-3 and TRBJ2-3, is GAGVSQTPSNKVTEKGKYVELRCDPISGHTALYWYRQSLGQGPEFLIYFQGTGAADDSGLPNDRFFAVRPEGSVSTLKIQRTERGDSAVYLCASSLNPGLLPGTDTQYFGPGTRLTVL.

This rearrangement joins TRBV4-2 to TRBJ2-1, with 16 bases that match TRBD2. CDR1 is LGHNA, CDR2 YNFKEQ, per germline. The CDR3 sequence is 18 residues long. The V segment lost 1 base and the J segment 8 bases; nucleotides outside the gene matches: 8. The CDR3 sequence: CASSQAAGLAGGVDEQFF. The CDR3 nucleotides are TGTGCCAGCAGCCAAGCCGCGGGACTAGCGGGGGGGGTCGATGAGCAGTTCTTC.

This clone was seen only a few times. V gene TRBV7-9 combines with J gene TRBJ1-4, with D unresolved. From germline, CDR1 is SEHNR and CDR2 FQNEAQ (reference sequence). This CDR3 spans 16 amino acids. Deletions cut 6 bases from V and 0 bases from J, with 14 bases between. The CDR3 is CASSSYRGTTNEKLFF. CDR3 DNA sequence: TGTGCCAGCAGTTCGTACAGAGGAACAACTAATGAAAAACTGTTTTTT.